A selection of T cell receptor beta chains follows, all from one sample in a study of radiation and T cells in renal cell carcinoma. Sequencing used immunoSEQ multiplex PCR; TCRdb keeps in-frame clones, though not all of them. Of fewer than 9,000 clones in the sample, about 61% were seen once. The source material was tumor tissue, sampled from a patient whose treatment was nephrectomy without radiotherapy. The receptors were gathered from a woman in her 70s with renal cell carcinoma. Both conserved end residues are part of each CDR3. The D gene is left open where the match is weak. Size values are once, few and many counts, or a class for expanded clones, and some rows have none.

abundance	d_gene	j_gene	v_gene	CDR3aa	CDR3nt
once	-	TRBJ1-5	TRBV5-1	CASSLEGTQNQPQHF	TGCGCCAGCAGCTTAGAGGGGACACAAAATCAGCCCCAGCATTTT
-	-	TRBJ1-4	TRBV7-7	CASSPDGRKLFF	TGTGCTAGCAGCCCCGACGGGAGAAAACTGTTTTTT
once	TRBD1	TRBJ2-7	TRBV18	CASSPPTGAYEQYF	TGTGCCAGCTCACCACCGACAGGGGCCTACGAGCAGTACTTC
-	-	TRBJ2-7	TRBV27	CASSLGPAGSYEQYF	TGTGCCAGCAGTTTGGGGCCCGCCGGATCCTACGAGCAGTACTTC
-	TRBD1	TRBJ2-7	TRBV30	CAWNPQFRTGVDEQYF	TGTGCCTGGAACCCGCAATTTCGGACAGGGGTCGACGAGCAGTACTTC
few	-	TRBJ1-1	TRBV19	CASSLFDGEQAFF	TGTGCCAGTAGTCTTTTCGACGGAGAACAAGCTTTCTTT
few	-	TRBJ2-2	TRBV7-8	CASSSRETGELFF	TGTGCCAGCAGCTCTAGGGAGACCGGGGAGCTGTTTTTT
-	TRBD2	TRBJ2-1	TRBV11-2	CASGREDEQFF	TGTGCCAGCGGCCGGGAGGATGAGCAGTTCTTC
hyperexpanded	TRBD1	TRBJ2-7	TRBV27	CASSFGDRGMSYEQYF	TGTGCCAGCAGTTTTGGGGACAGGGGAATGTCCTACGAGCAGTACTTC
-	-	TRBJ1-3	TRBV5-1	CASSLEGGTGNTIYF	TGCGCCAGCAGCTTGGAAGGTGGAACTGGAAACACCATATATTTT
medium-sized	-	TRBJ1-5	TRBV27	CASSIIGEPQHF	TGTGCCAGCAGCATTATAGGTGAGCCCCAGCATTTT
once	TRBD1	TRBJ2-3	TRBV29-1	CSVVPGQGATDTQYF	TGCAGCGTTGTCCCGGGACAGGGGGCCACAGATACGCAGTATTTT
few	TRBD1	TRBJ1-2	TRBV7-9	CASSLETGGDYGYTF	TGTGCCAGCAGCTTAGAGACAGGGGGGGACTATGGCTACACCTTC
large	-	TRBJ1-1	TRBV9	CASSLGPADTEAFF	TGTGCCAGCAGCTTGGGACCGGCGGACACTGAAGCTTTCTTT
medium-sized	-	TRBJ1-6	TRBV2	CASSERTGRTINSPLHF	TGTGCCAGCAGTGAGCGGACGGGACGGACGATAAATTCACCCCTCCACTTT
medium-sized	-	TRBJ2-3	TRBV29-1	CSVSITDTQYF	TGCAGCGTTTCGATCACAGATACGCAGTATTTT
-	-	TRBJ1-5	TRBV6-1	CASSGLDSKNQPQHF	TGTGCCAGCAGTGGCCTAGACAGTAAAAATCAGCCCCAGCATTTT
-	-	TRBJ1-5	TRBV18	CASSPPGEYQPQHF	TGTGCCAGCTCACCCCCCGGGGAGTATCAGCCCCAGCATTTT
-	-	TRBJ2-1	TRBV5-6	CATGESPYNEQFF	TGTGCCACCGGGGAGAGTCCCTACAATGAGCAGTTCTTC
-	TRBD1	TRBJ2-7	TRBV7-9	CASSQDRVGDEQYF	TGTGCCAGCAGCCAAGACAGGGTTGGCGACGAGCAGTACTTC
-	-	TRBJ1-6	TRBV10-2	CASSEVNSPLHF	TGCGCCAGCAGTGAAGTGAATTCACCCCTCCACTTT
-	-	TRBJ1-1	TRBV20-1	CSARGSAEAFF	TGCAGTGCCCGGGGGTCCGCTGAAGCTTTCTTT
-	-	TRBJ1-1	TRBV6-1	CASSMGPMNTEAFF	TGTGCCAGCAGTATGGGACCGATGAACACTGAAGCTTTCTTT
-	TRBD2	TRBJ2-2	TRBV7-2	CASSQRGGRTGELFF	TGTGCCAGCAGCCAGCGGGGGGGACGAACCGGGGAGCTGTTTTTT
-	-	TRBJ1-1	TRBV2	CASSGLTGRNTEAFF	TGTGCCAGCAGTGGATTAACAGGGCGGAACACTGAAGCTTTCTTT
-	-	TRBJ1-2	TRBV7-9	CASSLEGSGNYGYTF	TGTGCCAGCAGCTTAGAGGGATCAGGGAACTATGGCTACACCTTC
few	TRBD1	TRBJ1-2	TRBV11-2	CASSLAPGQGSNYGYTF	TGTGCCAGCAGCTTAGCTCCGGGACAGGGTTCTAACTATGGCTACACCTTC
-	-	TRBJ2-1	TRBV5-1	CASSLNSRANEQFF	TGCGCCAGCAGCTTGAATAGCAGGGCGAATGAGCAGTTCTTC
-	TRBD1	TRBJ2-6	TRBV27	CASSRQGVSGANVLTF	TGTGCCAGCAGTCGACAGGGCGTCTCTGGGGCCAACGTCCTGACTTTC
-	-	TRBJ2-2	TRBV10-1	CASSESRGNTGELFF	TGCGCCAGCAGTGAGTCGCGAGGAAACACCGGGGAGCTGTTTTTT
-	TRBD1	TRBJ1-5	TRBV19	CASNPEDRGNQPQHF	TGTGCCAGTAACCCGGAGGACAGGGGTAATCAGCCCCAGCATTTT
-	-	TRBJ2-7	TRBV5-8	CASSSQAADRRGEQYF	TGTGCCAGCAGCTCTCAGGCGGCTGATCGCAGGGGCGAGCAGTACTTC
-	-	TRBJ1-1	TRBV6-1	CATDRRGNTEAFF	TGTGCCACTGACAGGCGAGGGAACACTGAAGCTTTCTTT
-	-	TRBJ1-1	TRBV30	CAWSWGTEAFF	TGTGCCTGGAGTTGGGGGACTGAAGCTTTCTTT